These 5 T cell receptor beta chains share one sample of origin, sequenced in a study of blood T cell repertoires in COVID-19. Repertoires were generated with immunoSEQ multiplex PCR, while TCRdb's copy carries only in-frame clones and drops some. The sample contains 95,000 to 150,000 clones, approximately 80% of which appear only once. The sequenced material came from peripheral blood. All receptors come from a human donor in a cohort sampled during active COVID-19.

The CDR3: CASSSRSSYNSPLHF. The CDR3 region has the DNA TGTGCCAGCAGCTCGAGAAGCTCCTATAATTCACCCCTCCACTTT. The chain employs TRBV6-2 or TRBV6-3 and TRBJ1-6; D unresolved. Germline-derived CDR1 and CDR2 are MNHEY and SVGEGT. This CDR3 is 15 amino acids long. Between the trimmed V and J ends, which lost 6 bases and 0 bases, there was a span of 9 bases.

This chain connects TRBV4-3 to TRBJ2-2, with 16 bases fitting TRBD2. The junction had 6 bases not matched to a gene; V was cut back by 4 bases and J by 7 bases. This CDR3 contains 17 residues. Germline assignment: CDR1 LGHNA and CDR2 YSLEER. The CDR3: CASSRGTSGRDGGELFF. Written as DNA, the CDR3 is TGCGCCAGCAGCCGAGGGACTAGCGGGAGGGACGGCGGGGAGCTGTTTTTT.

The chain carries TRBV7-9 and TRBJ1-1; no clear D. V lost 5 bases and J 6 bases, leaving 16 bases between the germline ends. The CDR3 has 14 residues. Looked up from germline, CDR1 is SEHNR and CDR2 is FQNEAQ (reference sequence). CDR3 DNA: TGTGCCAGCAGCCTCGTCGGGGTTTCGGCTGAAGCTTTCTTT. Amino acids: CASSLVGVSAEAFF.

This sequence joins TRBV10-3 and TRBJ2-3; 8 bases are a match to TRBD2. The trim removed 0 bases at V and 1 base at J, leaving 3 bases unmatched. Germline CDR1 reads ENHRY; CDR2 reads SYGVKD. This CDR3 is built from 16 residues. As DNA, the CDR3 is TGTGCCATCAGTGAGTCGACAGCGGGGGGCACAGATACGCAGTATTTT. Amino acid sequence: CAISESTAGGTDTQYF.

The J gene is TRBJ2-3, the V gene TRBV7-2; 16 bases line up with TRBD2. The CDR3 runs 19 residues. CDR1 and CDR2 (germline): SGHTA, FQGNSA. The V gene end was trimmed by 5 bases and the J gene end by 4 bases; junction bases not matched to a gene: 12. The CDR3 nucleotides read TGTGCCAGCAGCCGGGGACTAGCGGGGGGGCCGAGAGTGGCAGATACGCAGTATTTT. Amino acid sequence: CASSRGLAGGPRVADTQYF.